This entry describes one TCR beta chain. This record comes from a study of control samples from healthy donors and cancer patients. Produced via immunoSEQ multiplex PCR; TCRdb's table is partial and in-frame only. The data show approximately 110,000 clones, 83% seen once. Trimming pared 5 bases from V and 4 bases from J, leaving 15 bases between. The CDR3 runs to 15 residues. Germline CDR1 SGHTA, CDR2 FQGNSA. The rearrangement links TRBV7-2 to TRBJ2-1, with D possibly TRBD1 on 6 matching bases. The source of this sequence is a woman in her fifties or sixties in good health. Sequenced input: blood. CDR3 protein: CASSPTGDTYNEQFF. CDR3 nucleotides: TGTGCCAGCAGCCCGACCGGGGACACTTACAATGAGCAGTTCTTC.